This T cell receptor (beta chain) was retrieved from a study of T cell responses to AZD1222 COVID-19 vaccine. Turning to the study itself: Second-dose intervals of approximately 4 or approximately 12 weeks were pooled. Study conclusions and caveats: Close to half of spike-specific TCRs reportedly recognize unmutated variant regions. Researchers took repertoire samples only after the peak T cell response had come.

The germline CDR1 and CDR2 sequences are SGHTA and FQGTGA. The CDR3 sequence is 13 residues long. Trimming took off 1 base at V and 7 bases at J, with 10 bases between the two ends. TCRdb keeps only in-frame clones here, not all; method: immunoSEQ multiplex PCR. The sample holds about 76,000 clones, 90% seen once. To note about this clone: What it binds is not known.

This TCR came from an adult in good health. The chain links TRBV7-3 to TRBJ1-2; no clear D gene. The source was peripheral blood, collected on day 0 of AZD1222 vaccination. CDR3 sequence (DNA): TGTGCCAGCAGCTTAAATCCTGTTGGTGGCTACACCTTC. Residues: CASSLNPVGGYTF.